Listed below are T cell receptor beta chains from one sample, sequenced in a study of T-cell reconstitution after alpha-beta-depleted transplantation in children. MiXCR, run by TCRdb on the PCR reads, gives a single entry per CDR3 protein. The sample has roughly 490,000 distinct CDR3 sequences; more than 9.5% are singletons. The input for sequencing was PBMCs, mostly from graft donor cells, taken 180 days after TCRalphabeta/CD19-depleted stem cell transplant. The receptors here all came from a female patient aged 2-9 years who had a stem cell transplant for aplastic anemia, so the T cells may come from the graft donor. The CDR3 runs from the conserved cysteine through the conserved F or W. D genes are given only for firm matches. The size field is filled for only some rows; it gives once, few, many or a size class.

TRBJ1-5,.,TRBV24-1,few,TGTGCCACCAGTGATTCCCGAGGGGGGCAGAGCAATCAGCCCCAGCATTTT,CATSDSRGGQSNQPQHF
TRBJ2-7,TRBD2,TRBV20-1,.,TGCAGTGCTAGACTACGACTAGCGGTATCCTACGAGCAGTACTTC,CSARLRLAVSYEQYF
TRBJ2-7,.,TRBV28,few,TGTGCCAGCACTTCTCCGGAGAGCTCCTACGAGCAGTACTTC,CASTSPESSYEQYF
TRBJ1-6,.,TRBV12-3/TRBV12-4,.,TGTGCCAGCAGCCCCACGGGGATCCGGTCACCCCTCCACTTT,CASSPTGIRSPLHF
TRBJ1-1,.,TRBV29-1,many,TGCAGCGTTGTGGGCAGTCTTAACACTGAAGCTTTCTTT,CSVVGSLNTEAFF
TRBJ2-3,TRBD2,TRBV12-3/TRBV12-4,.,TGTGCCAGCAGCCCGGGACTACAAAGCACAGATACGCAGTATTTT,CASSPGLQSTDTQYF
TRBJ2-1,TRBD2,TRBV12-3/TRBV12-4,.,TGTGCCAGCAGTTTAGCGCCGATACTAGCGGGAGGGTACAATGAGCAGTTCTTC,CASSLAPILAGGYNEQFF
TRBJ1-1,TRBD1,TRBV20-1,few,TGCAGTGCTAGAAAGGACAGGGAGAACACTGAAGCTTTCTTT,CSARKDRENTEAFF
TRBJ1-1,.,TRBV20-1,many,TGCAGTGCTAGCCCGAACACTGAAGCTTTCTTT,CSASPNTEAFF
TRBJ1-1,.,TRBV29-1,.,TGCAGCGCCCAGGGGACGGCGGGTGGCACTGAAGCTTTCTTT,CSAQGTAGGTEAFF